This TCR beta chain was recovered during a study of response to subunit inactivated influenza vaccine. From the RT-PCR reads, TCRdb called clonotypes with MiXCR, one entry per CDR3 protein. The table lists fewer than 650,000 distinct CDR3 sequences, roughly 13% of them singletons. This clonotype was seen many times. V lost 5 bases and J lost 3, with 11 bases in between. CDR3 length: 13 residues. Germline V gene data show CDR1 as SGHAT and CDR2 as FQNNGV. The TCR comes from a man in his forties or fifties who received an inactivated influenza vaccine. The chain uses TRBV11-2 and TRBJ2-7, with no clear D. The sequencing used PBMCs from blood, collected about 40 days after vaccination. As DNA, the CDR3 is TGTGCCAGCAGCCTGGGGAACTTCTACGAGCAGTACTTC. Amino acids: CASSLGNFYEQYF.